This T cell receptor beta chain derives from a study of T-cell memory formation after mild COVID-19 (dated by TCRdb to the early 2020s). Broadly, across the study: TCR sequence clusters from the two donors were found to be largely donor specific. In a couple of donors, T-cell clones that expanded and contracted after mild COVID-19 were tracked by sequencing TCRalpha and TCRbeta repertoires over time. Two young, previously healthy adult volunteers, one female and one male, were included in the cohort. Beyond this particular receptor, the publication reports: SARS-CoV-2 specificity was not confirmed for the second-wave clones peaking on day 37. Contracting CD4+ clones turned up mainly in the CM and EM memory subsets, whereas EMRA was where CD8+ clones were enriched. Clones that contracted from day 15 to 85 showed balanced CD4/CD8 phenotypes, whereas a second wave of clones that expanded from day 15 to 37 leaned towards CD4+. Some responding clones were detected in pre-infection memory, suggesting pre-existing cross-reactive memory T cells joined the SARS-CoV-2 response. Only a couple of mild cases were covered by the study, and larger cohorts that include severe cases with pre-infection samples were considered necessary.

Comments on this clonotype: Its target antigen remains unknown. No qualities accompany the bases; no much larger clone lies one base away.

Reading from cysteine to phenylalanine, the CDR3 counts 14 amino acids. The entry retains the CDR3 DNA only, 42 bases that are in frame from base 1. Deletion took 6 bases off V and 3 bases off J, with a span of 15 bases between the germline ends. Looking up the germline V gene (reference sequence) yields CDR1 MNHEY and CDR2 SMNVEV. Sequencing relied on an Illumina NovaSeq 6000. cDNA libraries for TCRalpha and TCRbeta were prepared by 5'RACE using constant-segment primers, with sample barcodes and unique molecular identifiers added. RNA was extracted from every sample with Trizol reagent. Amplification of the libraries took two PCR steps, and the second step added a second sample barcode plus Illumina TruSeq adapters. Sequencing of libraries was performed on an Illumina NovaSeq with 2 x 150 bp paired-end reads. The paper's processing steps were these. With migec v1.2.7, reads were demultiplexed and then collapsed into UMI-guided consensus sequences. Using mixcr v2.1.11, UMI consensuses were aligned to TRA and TRB V and J templates and then assembled into clonotypes. Expanded or contracted clonotypes were those called significant by both edgeR and NoisET, with noise models trained on biological replicates. For edgeR calls, the thresholds were a false discovery rate-adjusted p below 0.01 and a log2 fold-change of 1. As an exploratory analysis of dynamics, max-normalized trajectories of the 1000 most abundant clonotypes were examined with PCA combined with hierarchical clustering. Each responding clone was given a CD4 or CD8 phenotype based on the CD4+ and CD8+ repertoires, which had been sequenced separately. TCRdb trimmed public reads at Q25 via fastp, called clones via MiXCR and kept in-frame beta chains. Rows merge per CDR3 protein into single entries with the most common DNA and genes. The V and J calls come from TCRdb's annotation, not from the publication. This sample lists some 450,000 distinct CDR3 sequences; around 18% were detected once. Jointly, the top ten make up 7.5% to 9.5% of the sample.

Ficoll-Paque density gradient centrifugation was used to isolate PBMCs. The origin of this receptor is an adult woman who had mild COVID-19 (a few samples of this study predate the infection). The sample titles of this study are shuffled in the database, so cell type and time point are left out; the donor was told from shared clones. The sample was PBMCs or a T cell subset sorted from them (not recorded which). The chain is made from TRBV27 and TRBJ2-7; the D gene identity is not certain. For the CDR3, the sequence is CASSLDGVVYEQYF. The DNA reads TGTGCCAGCAGCCTTGATGGAGTCGTCTACGAGCAGTACTTC.